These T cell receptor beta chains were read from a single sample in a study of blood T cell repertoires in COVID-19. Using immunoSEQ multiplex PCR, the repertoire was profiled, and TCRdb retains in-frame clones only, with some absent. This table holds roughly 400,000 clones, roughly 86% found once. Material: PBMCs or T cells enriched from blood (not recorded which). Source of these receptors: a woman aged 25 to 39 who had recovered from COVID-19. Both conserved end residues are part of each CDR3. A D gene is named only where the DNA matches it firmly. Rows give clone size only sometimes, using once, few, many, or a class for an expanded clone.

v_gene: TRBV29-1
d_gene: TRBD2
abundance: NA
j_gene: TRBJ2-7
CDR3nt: TGCAGCGTTTATGGGGGACTAGCGGGAGAAACCTACTCCTACGAGCAGTACTTC
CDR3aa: CSVYGGLAGETYSYEQYF

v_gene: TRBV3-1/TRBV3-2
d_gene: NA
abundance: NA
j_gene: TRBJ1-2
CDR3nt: TGTGCCAGCAGACAAGGGCAGAACTATGGCTACACCTTC
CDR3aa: CASRQGQNYGYTF

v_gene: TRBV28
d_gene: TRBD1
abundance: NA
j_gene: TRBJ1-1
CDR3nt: TGTGCCAGCAGCTTCTTAGGGGGCGCTCGTGCTGAAGCTTTCTTT
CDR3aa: CASSFLGGARAEAFF

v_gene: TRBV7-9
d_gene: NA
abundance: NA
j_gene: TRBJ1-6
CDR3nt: TGTGCCAGCAGCCATCCCAATGGAGGATCCTATAATTCACCCCTCCACTTT
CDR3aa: CASSHPNGGSYNSPLHF

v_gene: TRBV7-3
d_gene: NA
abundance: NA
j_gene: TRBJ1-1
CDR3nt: TGTGCCAGCAGCTCTACCGGGAGAAACACTGAAGCTTTCTTT
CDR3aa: CASSSTGRNTEAFF

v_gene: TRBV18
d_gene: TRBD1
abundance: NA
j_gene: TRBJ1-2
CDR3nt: TGTGCCAGCTCACCACGTACAGGGGCCGACTATGGCTACACCTTC
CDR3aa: CASSPRTGADYGYTF

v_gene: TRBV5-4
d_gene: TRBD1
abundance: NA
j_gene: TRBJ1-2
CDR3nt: TGTGCCAGCAGCCAACGACAGGGGCACTATGGCTACACCTTC
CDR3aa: CASSQRQGHYGYTF

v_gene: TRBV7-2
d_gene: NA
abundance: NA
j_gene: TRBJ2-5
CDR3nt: TGTGCCAGCAGCCCACAGGCCCTAGAGACCCAGTACTTC
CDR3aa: CASSPQALETQYF

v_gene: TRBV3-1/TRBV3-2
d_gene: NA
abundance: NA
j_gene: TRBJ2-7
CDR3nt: TGTGCCAGCAGCATCCTCTGGGGCGGCGGCCTCGAGCAGTACTTC
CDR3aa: CASSILWGGGLEQYF

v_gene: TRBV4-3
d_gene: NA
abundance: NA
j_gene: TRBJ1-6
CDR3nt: TGCGCCAGCAGCCAAGATGGGCAGGAAGCTACTGAGTCACCCCTCCACTTT
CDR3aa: CASSQDGQEATESPLHF

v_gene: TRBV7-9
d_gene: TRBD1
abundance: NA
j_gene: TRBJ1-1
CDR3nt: TGTGCCAGCAGTCCGACAGGGGTCGAAGCTTTCTTT
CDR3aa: CASSPTGVEAFF

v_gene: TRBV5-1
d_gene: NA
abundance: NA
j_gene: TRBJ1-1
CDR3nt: TGCGCCAGCAGCTACCACTCTACAGGGAGCGCTGAAGCTTTCTTT
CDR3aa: CASSYHSTGSAEAFF

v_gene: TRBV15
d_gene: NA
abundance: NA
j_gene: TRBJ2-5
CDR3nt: TGTGCCACCAGCAGAGTATTGAGTCAAGAGACCCAGTACTTC
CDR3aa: CATSRVLSQETQYF

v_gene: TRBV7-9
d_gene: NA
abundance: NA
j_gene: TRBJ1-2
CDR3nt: TGTGCCAGCAGCCCCGGATGGGTGGGCACGAATGGCTACACCTTC
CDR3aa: CASSPGWVGTNGYTF

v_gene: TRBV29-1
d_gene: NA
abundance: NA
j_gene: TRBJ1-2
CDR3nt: TGCAGCGTTGTTGGGAGGGGGATGAACTATGGCTACACCTTC
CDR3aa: CSVVGRGMNYGYTF

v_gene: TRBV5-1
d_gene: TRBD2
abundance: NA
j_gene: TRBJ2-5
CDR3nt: TGCGCCAGCAAGGCGGGAGGTTCAGGAGAGACCCAGTACTTC
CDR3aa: CASKAGGSGETQYF

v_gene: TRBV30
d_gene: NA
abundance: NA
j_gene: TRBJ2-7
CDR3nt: TGTGCCTGGAGCACAGCAGGGGCTGGGGAGCAGTACTTC
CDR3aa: CAWSTAGAGEQYF

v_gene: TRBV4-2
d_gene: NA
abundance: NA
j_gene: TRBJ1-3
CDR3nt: TGTGCCAGCAGCCAACAGGACAGAGGCTCTGGAAACACCATATATTTT
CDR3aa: CASSQQDRGSGNTIYF

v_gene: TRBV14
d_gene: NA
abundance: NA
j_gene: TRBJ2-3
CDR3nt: TGTGCCAGCAGCCAAGCGGGACTGGCAGATACGCAGTATTTT
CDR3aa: CASSQAGLADTQYF

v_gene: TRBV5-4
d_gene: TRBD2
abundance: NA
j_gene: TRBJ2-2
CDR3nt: TGTGCCAGCAGCTTGCCCAAAGGCGGGAGGGCCTTCACCGGGGAGCTGTTTTTT
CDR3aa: CASSLPKGGRAFTGELFF

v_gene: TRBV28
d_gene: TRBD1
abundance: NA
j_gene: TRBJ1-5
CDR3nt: TGTGCCAGCAGCCCTACGACAGGGGCAGGGCAGCCCCAGCATTTT
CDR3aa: CASSPTTGAGQPQHF

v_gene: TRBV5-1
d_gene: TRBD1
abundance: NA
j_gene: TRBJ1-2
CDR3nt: TGCGCCAGCAGCTTGGTTCAGGGGGGCGGCTACACCTTC
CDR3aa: CASSLVQGGGYTF

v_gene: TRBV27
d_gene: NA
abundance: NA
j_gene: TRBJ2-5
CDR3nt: TGTGCCAGCAGCGATCCAGGCCAAGAGACCCAGTACTTC
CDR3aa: CASSDPGQETQYF

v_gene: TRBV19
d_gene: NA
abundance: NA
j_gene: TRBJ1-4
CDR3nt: TGTGCCAGTAGTATATTGGGGGCCAACTCGGAAAAACTGTTTTTT
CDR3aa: CASSILGANSEKLFF

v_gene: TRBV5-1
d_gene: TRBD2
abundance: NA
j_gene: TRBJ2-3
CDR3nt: TGCGCCAGCAGCCCCGGGACTAGCGGGAGGCGACACACAGATACGCAGTATTTT
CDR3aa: CASSPGTSGRRHTDTQYF

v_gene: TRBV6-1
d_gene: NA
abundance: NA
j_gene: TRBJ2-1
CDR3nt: TGTGCCAGCAGTGATGCCCGACTCCACACCGGCCCTGAGCAGTTCTTC
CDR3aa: CASSDARLHTGPEQFF

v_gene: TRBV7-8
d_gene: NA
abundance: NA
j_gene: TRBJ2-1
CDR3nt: TGTGCCAGCAGCTTAGCGCTCCAGGCCAGGGAGTTCTTC
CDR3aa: CASSLALQAREFF

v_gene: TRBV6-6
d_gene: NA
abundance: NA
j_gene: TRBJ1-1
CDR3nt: TGTGCCAGCAGTTATCGTGGGGGCATGAACACTGAAGCTTTCTTT
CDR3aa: CASSYRGGMNTEAFF

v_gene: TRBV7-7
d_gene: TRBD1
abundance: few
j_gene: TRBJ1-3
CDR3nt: TGTGCAACGACAGGGGATGGAAACACCATATATTTT
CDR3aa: CATTGDGNTIYF

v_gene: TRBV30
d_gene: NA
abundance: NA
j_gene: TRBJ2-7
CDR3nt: TGTGCCTGGGGTCTGGGGGCGCTATACGAGCAGTACTTC
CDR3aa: CAWGLGALYEQYF

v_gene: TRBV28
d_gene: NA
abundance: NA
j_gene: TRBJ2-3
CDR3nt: TGTGCCAGCAGTTTCCGGAGCCCAGATACGCAGTATTTT
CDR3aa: CASSFRSPDTQYF